Presented here are 17 T cell receptor beta chains from one specimen sequenced in a study of T cell responses to AZD1222 COVID-19 vaccine. Only in-frame clones appear in the TCRdb table, and some are missing; sequencing was by immunoSEQ multiplex PCR. The sample records about 130,000 clones, approximately 93% being singletons. This material consisted of peripheral blood, taken on day 0 of AZD1222 vaccination. These receptors originate from an adult in good health.

This clone appeared a single time. The genes are TRBV4-1 and TRBJ1-2; 10 bases are a match to TRBD1. From germline, CDR1 is MGHRA and CDR2 YSYEKL. The CDR3 spans 17 residues. The junction had 8 bases not matched to a gene; V was cut back by 1 base and J by 3 bases. The CDR3 DNA reads as TGCGCCAGCAGCCAAGGGGGGACAGGGGTTGCCCACTATGGCTACACCTTC. It is translated as CASSQGGTGVAHYGYTF.

The chain combines TRBV27 with TRBJ2-1; weak D call: TRBD1 (5 bases). This CDR3 is built from 13 residues. V was trimmed by 1 base and J by 5 bases, leaving 6 bases between them. CDR1 MNHEY and CDR2 SMNVEV come from the germline V gene (reference sequence). The CDR3: CASSLLTDNEQFF. The CDR3 DNA sequence: TGTGCCAGCAGTTTATTGACAGACAATGAGCAGTTCTTC.

The chain combines TRBV28 with TRBJ2-1; D is uncertain. The germline CDR1 and CDR2 sequences are MDHEN and SYDVKM. The V end was cut by 5 bases, the J end by 7 bases, with 24 bases between. This CDR3 contains 17 residues. Here the CDR3 reads CASSPYRWAGFGNEQFF. The CDR3 nucleotides read TGTGCCAGCAGTCCCTATAGGTGGGCAGGCTTCGGGAATGAGCAGTTCTTC.

The chain carries TRBV2 and TRBJ2-7, with 8 bases fitting TRBD2. The length of the CDR3 is 16 residues. The junction had 9 bases not matched to a gene; V was cut back by 3 bases and J by 2 bases. Germline V gene lookup returns CDR1 SNHLY and CDR2 FYNNEI. In DNA, the CDR3 is TGTGCCAGCAGTGACCTAACGAGCGGGAGCCCCTACGAGCAGTACTTC. Translation gives CASSDLTSGSPYEQYF.

The chain recombines TRBV27 with TRBJ1-6; D unresolved. Germline values: CDR1 MNHEY, CDR2 SMNVEV (reference sequence). The CDR3 length is 13 residues. Trimming took 3 bases from V and 4 from J, leaving 4 bases between them. The CDR3 sequence: CASSLGYNSPLHF. The CDR3, as DNA: TGTGCCAGCAGTTTGGGTTATAATTCACCCCTCCACTTT.

The chain employs TRBV7-6 and TRBJ2-6, with TRBD1 identical over 11 bases. V trimming: 5 bases; J trimming: 4 bases; junction bases outside the gene matches: 19. Germline CDR1 SGHVS, CDR2 FNYEAQ. CDR3 length equals 21 residues. For the CDR3, the DNA is TGTGCCAGCAGCGAGGACAGGGGGCGCGACCCGCCCCTTACAGGGGCCAACGTCCTGACTTTC. Translated: CASSEDRGRDPPLTGANVLTF.

The table lists this clone with a count of one. The chain is built from TRBV28 and TRBJ1-2; no clear D gene. Trimming cost V 4 bases and J 4 bases, with 7 bases left between them. The CDR3 covers 12 residues. Germline values: CDR1 MDHEN, CDR2 SYDVKM. The CDR3 DNA follows: TGTGCCAGCAGTTCCCAGTTCTATGGCTACACCTTC. It translates to CASSSQFYGYTF.

V is TRBV12-3 or TRBV12-4 and J is TRBJ1-1; no definite D call. The V end lost 3 bases, the J end lost 1 base, and 6 bases lay between the germline ends. CDR3 size: 13 residues. In nucleotides, the CDR3 is TGTGCCAGCAGTTTTTACAGGAACACTGAAGCTTTCTTT. This codes for CASSFYRNTEAFF.

The rearrangement links TRBV28 to TRBJ2-1; 11 bases map to TRBD1. The CDR3 is 14 residues long. The ends lost 5 bases at V and 7 bases at J; junction bases unmatched: 4. From germline, CDR1 is MDHEN and CDR2 SYDVKM. CDR3 protein: CASSIWDRGNEQFF. CDR3 DNA: TGTGCCAGCAGTATTTGGGACAGGGGGAATGAGCAGTTCTTC.

The chain employs TRBV6-1 and TRBJ2-7, with D unresolved. The V end was cut by 3 bases, the J end by 3 bases, with 15 bases between. Germline CDR1 MNHNS, CDR2 SASEGT. The CDR3 is made up of 15 amino acids. CDR3 sequence reads: CASSDPERAFYEQYF. CDR3 in DNA: TGTGCCAGCAGTGATCCCGAACGGGCCTTCTACGAGCAGTACTTC.

The chain is built from TRBV27 and TRBJ2-5; 8 positions match TRBD2. CDR1 is MNHEY and CDR2 is SMNVEV in the germline V gene (reference sequence). CDR3 length: 14 amino acids. V lost 3 bases, J lost 5 bases, and 5 bases stayed unmatched. The CDR3 DNA sequence: TGTGCCAGCAGTTTGGGGACTAGTCATGAGACCCAGTACTTC. It codes for CASSLGTSHETQYF.

The gene calls are TRBV12-3 or TRBV12-4 and TRBJ1-5, with D uncertain. V dropped 10 bases and J dropped 3 bases, with 13 bases sitting between them. The CDR3 is 13 amino acids. The CDR3 reads CATAGELNQPQHF. DNA of the CDR3: TGTGCCACCGCCGGGGAACTCAATCAGCCCCAGCATTTT.

The chain has TRBV28 and TRBJ1-1; 7 bases fit TRBD1. The CDR3 runs to 15 residues. CDR1 is MDHEN and CDR2 is SYDVKM in the germline V gene. The J segment lost 11 bases and the V segment lost 3 bases, leaving 15 bases of the junction unmatched. The CDR3 loop is CASSLGKGAPIRAFF. DNA of the CDR3: TGTGCCAGCAGTTTGGGAAAGGGGGCCCCAATCAGGGCTTTCTTT.

The CDR3 region is CAINEGAADTQYF. In DNA form, the CDR3 reads TGTGCCATCAACGAGGGGGCCGCAGATACGCAGTATTTT. The V call is TRBV10-3, the J call TRBJ2-3, with 7 nucleotides matching TRBD1. This CDR3 is built from 13 residues. The junction had 5 bases not matched to a gene; V was cut back by 7 bases and J by 4 bases. Looked up from germline, CDR1 is ENHRY and CDR2 is SYGVKD.

The CDR3 region has the DNA TGTGCCAGCAGTGCGCGAATGACGGGAGGGACAGATACGCAGTATTTT. Translating it yields CASSARMTGGTDTQYF. The chain combines TRBV2 with TRBJ2-3; 8 nucleotides align to TRBD2. Per germline, CDR1 SNHLY and CDR2 FYNNEI. The CDR3 contains 16 residues. The J segment lost 3 bases and the V segment lost 4 bases, leaving 9 bases of the junction unmatched.

The chain uses TRBV5-1 and TRBJ2-2, with 11 nucleotides matching TRBD1. In germline, CDR1 is SGHRS, CDR2 YFSETQ. V gave up 3 bases and J gave up 2 bases; unmatched junction bases: 3. The CDR3 sequence is 16 residues long. The CDR3 spells CASSSGTGGNTGELFF. For the CDR3, the DNA is TGCGCCAGCAGCTCGGGGACAGGGGGAAACACCGGGGAGCTGTTTTTT.

In DNA, the CDR3 is TGCGCCAGCAGCATGGGGGGGACCCAGTACTTC. This sequence encodes CASSMGGTQYF. The chain uses TRBV5-1 and TRBJ2-5; weak D call: TRBD2 (6 bases). V lost 4 bases, J lost 7 bases, and 8 bases lay in between. CDR1 and CDR2 from the germline V gene are SGHRS and YFSETQ. The length of the CDR3 is 11 residues.